The 30 T cell receptor beta chains below come from one sample, sequenced in a study of blood T cells in healthy people across ages. The authors ran a second PCR of about 6 to 12 cycles using a sample-barcoded 5' primer and a J-beta primer mix. In TCRdb, the 5' RACE reads were re-called with MiXCR into one record per CDR3 protein. Altogether 1 million to 1.2 million distinct CDR3 sequences are present, 30% to 40% being singletons, with the ten largest covering about 12%. The specimen was blood. Receptors originate from a man between 18 and 35 years old in good health.

This rearrangement joins TRBV10-3 to TRBJ1-1, with 7 nucleotides matching TRBD1. CDR3 length: 13 residues. CDR1 is ENHRY and CDR2 is SYGVKD in the germline V gene. V lost 6 bases and J lost 4; bases outside the gene matches: 5. CDR3 DNA sequence: TGTGCCATCAGGACAGGGTTGAGCACTGAAGCTTTCTTT. Residues: CAIRTGLSTEAFF.

There are a few counts of this clonotype. The chain employs TRBV21-1 and TRBJ1-2; whether TRBD1, the table's D call, matches the DNA was not checked. TRBV21-1 constitutes a pseudogene. There are 15 residues in the CDR3. CDR3 protein: CASSSLGDSSYGYTF. In DNA form, the CDR3 reads TGTGCCAGCAGCTCCTTGGGGGACAGTTCCTATGGCTACACCTTC.

This chain links TRBV7-2 with TRBJ1-2, with 7 bases identical to TRBD1. Trimming removed 5 bases from V and 6 bases from J; junction bases left unmatched: 15. CDR1 is SGHTA and CDR2 is FQGNSA in the germline V gene. The CDR3 runs 16 residues. CDR3 sequence: CASSPQPRQGSDGYTF. CDR3 DNA sequence: TGTGCCAGCAGCCCCCAACCTCGACAGGGATCGGATGGCTACACCTTC.

Only a few counts were recorded for this clonotype. The chain employs TRBV7-2 and TRBJ2-1; 11 bases fit TRBD2. V was clipped by 2 bases and J by 3 bases; unmatched bases: 6. The CDR3 loop spans 17 amino acids. The germline gives CDR1 SGHTA, CDR2 FQGNSA. CDR3 DNA sequence: TGTGCCAGCAGCTTATTTTACGGGACTAGCGGCTACAATGAGCAGTTCTTC. It specifies CASSLFYGTSGYNEQFF.

The rearrangement joins TRBV3-1 to TRBJ2-2; D perhaps matches TRBD1 (6 bases). V lost 5 bases and J 0 bases, leaving 22 bases between the germline ends. The CDR3 consists of 19 residues. Germline V lookup: CDR1 LGHDT, CDR2 YNNKEL (reference sequence). CDR3 amino acids: CASSSTTAGVDTNTGELFF. In DNA form, the CDR3 reads TGTGCCAGCAGCTCCACCACAGCAGGGGTCGACACGAACACCGGGGAGCTGTTTTTT.

This clonotype appeared a few times. The V gene is TRBV10-3, the J gene TRBJ1-6; 11 bases fit TRBD1. This CDR3 has 12 amino acids. Trimming at V came to 8 bases and at J to 10 bases, leaving 1 base not matched to a gene. Germline-derived CDR1 and CDR2 are ENHRY and SYGVKD. The CDR3 spells CAIGTGGSPLHF. In DNA form, the CDR3 reads TGTGCCATCGGGACAGGGGGATCACCCCTCCACTTT.

This clonotype was detected only once. This chain connects TRBV11-2 to TRBJ1-1; TRBD1 might be the D (6 bases). Trimming cost V 4 bases and J 5 bases, with 14 bases left between them. The germline V gene has CDR1 SGHAT and CDR2 FQNNGV. This CDR3 contains 14 residues. In DNA, the CDR3 is TGTGCCAGCAGCTCCTCTGGGGGGGCGACTGAAGCTTTCTTT. Translation gives CASSSSGGATEAFF. Using reference TRBV11-2 and TRBJ1-1 for the parts outside the CDR3, the full variable domain is EAGVAQSPRYKIIEKRQSVAFWCNPISGHATLYWYQQILGQGPKLLIQFQNNGVVDDSQLPKDRFSAERLKGVDSTLKIQPAKLEDSAVYLCASSSSGGATEAFFGQGTRLTVV.

This clonotype appeared a few times. The chain uses TRBV12-3 or TRBV12-4 and TRBJ2-3, with TRBD1 matching over 12 bases. V lost 3 bases, J lost 4 bases, and 2 bases stayed unmatched. The CDR3 is made up of 15 amino acids. The CDR3 spells CASSFWDRGPDTQYF. The DNA for the CDR3 is TGTGCCAGCAGTTTTTGGGACAGGGGGCCAGATACGCAGTATTTT.

The DNA for the CDR3 is TGCAGTGCTAGAGATTTAGCTGGGGACGGCGAGACCCAGTACTTC. It is translated as CSARDLAGDGETQYF. The chain carries TRBV20-1 and TRBJ2-5; D is possibly TRBD1 or TRBD2 (5 bases each). Per germline, CDR1 DFQATT and CDR2 SNEGSKA (reference sequence). This CDR3 has 15 amino acids. The ends were cut back, 0 bases at V and 5 bases at J, with 16 bases in the middle.

The chain recombines TRBV25-1 with TRBJ2-4, with D perhaps TRBD2 (6 bases). Trimming took off 0 bases at V and 1 base at J, with 7 bases between the two ends. Germline V gene data show CDR1 as MGHDK and CDR2 as SYGVNS. This CDR3 is 15 amino acids long. This CDR3 is CASSEYRGAKNIQYF. The CDR3 DNA reads TGTGCCAGCAGTGAATATCGGGGGGCCAAAAACATTCAGTACTTC.

The chain recombines TRBV4-2 with TRBJ2-1; maybe TRBD1 (6 bases). The germline V and J ends were trimmed by 0 bases and 10 bases, with 13 bases remaining between them. CDR3 length: 14 amino acids. The germline V gene encodes CDR1 LGHNA and CDR2 YNFKEQ. CDR3: CASSQDRGPSEQFF. The DNA of the CDR3 is TGTGCCAGCAGCCAAGACAGGGGTCCTTCCGAGCAGTTCTTC.

This chain links TRBV20-1 with TRBJ2-5, with TRBD1 matching over 7 bases. CDR1 is DFQATT and CDR2 is SNEGSKA in the germline V gene (reference sequence). The V gene end was trimmed by 5 bases and the J gene end by 0 bases; junction bases not matched to a gene: 9. CDR3 size: 15 residues. The CDR3 nucleotides are TGCAGTGCTGCACGTTCGGGACAGTACCAAGAGACCCAGTACTTC. It encodes CSAARSGQYQETQYF.

The table lists this clonotype with a few counts. The CDR3 reads CASSLEGTGYTGELFF. The CDR3 DNA is TGCGCCAGCAGCTTGGAAGGGACAGGTTACACCGGGGAGCTGTTTTTT. The genes are TRBV5-1 and TRBJ2-2; 8 bases fit TRBD1. Germline CDR1 is SGHRS and CDR2 is YFSETQ. The CDR3 has 16 amino acids. With V trimmed by 0 bases and J by 3 bases, 4 bases remained unmatched.

The V gene is TRBV7-3, the J gene TRBJ2-1; no clear D. Germline V gene sequence: CDR1 SGHTA, CDR2 FQGTGA. The ends were cut back, 1 base at V and 2 bases at J, with 9 bases in the middle. The CDR3 is made up of 15 amino acids. CDR3 bases: TGTGCCAGCAGCTTAAGGCCTGATCCCTACAATGAGCAGTTCTTC. Protein product: CASSLRPDPYNEQFF.

The count of this clonotype is one. The gene calls are TRBV19 and TRBJ2-2; D is perhaps TRBD1 (5 bases). Looked up from germline, CDR1 is LNHDA and CDR2 is SQIVND (reference sequence). The CDR3 has 15 amino acids. The V end lost 3 bases, the J end lost 7 bases, and 15 bases lay between the germline ends. The CDR3 reads CASSIQGGLSGELFF. DNA of the CDR3: TGTGCCAGTAGTATTCAGGGTGGGCTGAGCGGGGAGCTGTTTTTT.

This clonotype was observed a handful of times. The chain uses TRBV6-2 or TRBV6-3 and TRBJ1-4, with 9 bases fitting TRBD1. J was trimmed by 7 bases and V by 7 bases; bases with no gene match: 4. This CDR3 has 13 amino acids. The germline gives CDR1 MNHEY, CDR2 SVGEGT. The CDR3 is CASTRTGAEKLFF. For the CDR3, the DNA is TGTGCCAGCACTAGGACAGGGGCTGAAAAACTGTTTTTT.

This clonotype was seen repeatedly, ten times or more. The gene calls are TRBV29-1 and TRBJ2-3; D remains unclear. CDR1 SQVTM and CDR2 ANQGSEA come from the germline V gene. The ends were cut back, 3 bases at V and 2 bases at J, with 3 bases in the middle. The CDR3 has 11 amino acids. DNA of the CDR3: TGCAGCGTTGATCTCACAGATACGCAGTATTTT. It specifies CSVDLTDTQYF.

With regard to this clonotype: This may be a read error, as it is one base from a much larger clone. This chain links TRBV5-1 with TRBJ2-1; possible D gene TRBD1, 6 bases. The CDR3 is 14 residues long. Trimming stripped 4 bases from V and 4 bases from J, with 12 bases between. From germline, CDR1 is SGHRS and CDR2 YFSETQ. The CDR3 region has the DNA TGCGCCAGCAGCGTGGACAGCCCTTACAATGAGCAGTTCTTC. Residues: CASSVDSPYNEQFF.

This sequence joins TRBV23-1 and TRBJ1-5; D ambiguous. TRBV23-1 is an ORF for which the function is uncertain. The CDR3 runs 14 residues. Deletions cut 3 bases from V and 6 bases from J, with 12 bases between. DNA for the CDR3: TGCGCCAGCAGTCAGAAGCCGGGTCGTCAGCCCCAGCATTTT. Protein: CASSQKPGRQPQHF.

This clonotype has a handful of counts. This sequence joins TRBV4-3 and TRBJ2-7; D tentatively reads TRBD1 or TRBD2 (5 bases each). This CDR3 spans 14 amino acids. Trimming stripped 8 bases from V and 5 bases from J, with 19 bases between. CDR1 is LGHNA, CDR2 YSLEER, per germline. CDR3 amino acids: CASYKGREIDEQYF. In nucleotides, the CDR3 is TGCGCCAGCTATAAGGGCAGGGAGATCGACGAGCAGTACTTC.

J is TRBJ1-1 and V is TRBV9; D uncertain. CDR3 size: 15 residues. The V gene's germline CDR1 is SGDLS and CDR2 YYNGEE. Between the trimmed V and J ends, which lost 0 bases and 1 base, there was a span of 10 bases. Written as DNA, the CDR3 is TGTGCCAGCAGCGTAGCAGCCAGTCAGAACACTGAAGCTTTCTTT. Translating gives CASSVAASQNTEAFF.

This clonotype was counted a few times. The chain uses TRBV6-2 or TRBV6-3 and TRBJ1-5; D unresolved. V was trimmed by 5 bases and J by 0 bases, leaving 11 bases between them. The CDR3 has 15 residues. The V gene's germline CDR1 is MNHEY and CDR2 SVGEGT. In DNA form, the CDR3 reads TGTGCCAGCAGTCGTGACCTCTATAGCAATCAGCCCCAGCATTTT. Protein product: CASSRDLYSNQPQHF.

V usage is TRBV7-9 and J usage is TRBJ1-6, with 9 bases identical to TRBD1. The CDR3 contains 15 residues. Germline values: CDR1 SEHNR, CDR2 FQNEAQ (reference sequence). The V gene end was trimmed by 5 bases and the J gene end by 9 bases; junction bases not matched to a gene: 8. CDR3 nucleotides: TGTGCCAGCAGCCTCCGGACAGGGGTCGCTTCACCCCTCCACTTT. Translation gives CASSLRTGVASPLHF.

This clonotype was seen more than once but under ten times. This chain connects TRBV27 to TRBJ1-2; 7 nucleotides match TRBD1. The germline V gene has CDR1 MNHEY and CDR2 SMNVEV (reference sequence). The J segment lost 5 bases and the V segment lost 3 bases, leaving 3 bases of the junction unmatched. The CDR3 length is 13 residues. The CDR3 sequence: CASSFPGGYGYTF. The CDR3 DNA follows: TGTGCCAGCAGTTTTCCAGGGGGGTATGGCTACACCTTC.

The chain has TRBV10-3 and TRBJ1-4; D gene ambiguous. The CDR3 extends over 13 amino acids. V was shortened by 8 bases and J by 7 bases, with 14 bases between the two germline ends. Germline CDR1 ENHRY, CDR2 SYGVKD. The CDR3 reads CAIGGPEGEKLFF. The CDR3 nucleotides are TGTGCCATCGGCGGACCTGAGGGTGAAAAACTGTTTTTT.

In its sample, this clonotype was seen a few times. The chain recombines TRBV20-1 with TRBJ2-3; tentative D call: TRBD2 (6 bases). Per germline, CDR1 DFQATT and CDR2 SNEGSKA (reference sequence). Trimming took 7 bases from V and 3 from J, leaving 14 bases between them. The CDR3 covers 13 residues. The CDR3 DNA reads TGCAGTGTGGGACTTCCATTTACAGATACGCAGTATTTT. Residues: CSVGLPFTDTQYF.

The chain is built from TRBV9 and TRBJ2-3, with 10 positions matching TRBD2. This CDR3 is built from 16 residues. In germline, CDR1 is SGDLS, CDR2 YYNGEE. The V and J ends lost 4 bases and 4 bases, in that order; junction bases with no gene match: 9. The CDR3 is CASSWTAGGSADTQYF. The CDR3 DNA reads TGTGCCAGCAGCTGGACAGCGGGGGGGTCCGCAGATACGCAGTATTTT. Drawing the rest from reference TRBV9 and TRBJ2-3, the complete variable domain is DSGVTQTPKHLITATGQRVTLRCSPRSGDLSVYWYQQSLDQGLQFLIQYYNGEERAKGNILERFSAQQFPDLHSELNLSSLELGDSALYFCASSWTAGGSADTQYFGPGTRLTVL.

There are a few counts of this clonotype. V is TRBV20-1 and J is TRBJ1-4; D gene uncertain. The V end was cut by 3 bases, the J end by 8 bases, with 13 bases between. The CDR3 extends over 13 amino acids. Germline values: CDR1 DFQATT, CDR2 SNEGSKA (reference sequence). For the CDR3, the DNA is TGCAGTGCTAGTCAACCTGAGGGCGAAAAACTGTTTTTT. Protein product: CSASQPEGEKLFF.

The V and J genes are TRBV5-6 and TRBJ2-1; either TRBD1 or TRBD2 may fit D (5 bases each). Germline V lookup: CDR1 SGHDT, CDR2 YYEEEE. Trimming cost V 0 bases and J 6 bases, with 19 bases left between them. The CDR3 contains 17 residues. In DNA, the CDR3 is TGTGCCAGCAGCTTGGGGATCGACAGCGGAGGCCTCAATGAGCAGTTCTTC. Translating gives CASSLGIDSGGLNEQFF.

The chain couples TRBV5-1 to TRBJ2-5; perhaps TRBD1 as D (6 bases). Trimming left V 0 bases short and J 11 bases short, with 14 bases between. CDR1 and CDR2 (germline): SGHRS, YFSETQ. CDR3 size: 13 residues. The CDR3 protein is CASSLVFRGEQYF. The CDR3 nucleotides are TGCGCCAGCAGCTTGGTTTTCAGGGGTGAGCAGTACTTC. The full variable domain, rest sourced from reference TRBV5-1 and TRBJ2-5, is KAGVTQTPRYLIKTRGQQVTLSCSPISGHRSVSWYQQTPGQGLQFLFEYFSETQRNKGNFPGRFSGRQFSNSRSEMNVSTLELGDSALYLCASSLVFRGEQYFGPGTRLLVL.